Listed here is a single T cell receptor (beta chain). Its target antigen remains unknown. Qualities for individual bases were not recorded, and no much larger clone is one base off. The sample belongs to a study of early T cells in non-severe SARS-CoV-2 infection (dated by TCRdb to about 2021). Some background on the complete study: TCR sequencing used bulk RNA from unsorted whole blood, so alpha and beta chains could not be paired.

Trimming costs V 0 bases and J 1 base, and their ends lie 5 bases apart. The cysteine opens and the phenylalanine closes a CDR3 of 14 amino acids. The retained sequence is limited to the CDR3, 42 bases, with the frame set at the first base. CDR1 and CDR2 are read off the germline V gene as SGHRS and YFSETQ. This was a case-control study nested in a cohort of healthcare workers in London, UK, who had nasopharyngeal swab PCR tests and blood samples taken every week. Healthcare workers were enrolled in the week of the UK lockdown, from 23 to 31 March 2020, and were followed every week for up to roughly 16 weeks. Libraries came from 5' RACE. These reads were obtained on a NextSeq 500. In the TCR library protocol, unique molecular identifiers were attached to individual cDNA molecules to correct for PCR bias and sequencing error. TCR alpha and beta chains were both sequenced, and the abundances of alpha and beta sequences in each sample were closely correlated with each other. Regarding the original processing steps: Decombinator V4 was used to annotate the V gene, J gene and CDR3 of the TCR sequences. TCRs were defined as expanded if a significant change between any two time points was detected under a Poisson model with p below 0.0001. Abundances of TCRs were expressed as counts per million after normalisation to the total number of TCRs sequenced in each sample. MAIT TCRs were defined by TRAV1-2 paired with TRAJ12, TRAJ20 or TRAJ33, and iNKT TCRs by TRAV10 paired with TRAJ18. VDJdb, accessed 1 November 2021, was searched for CMV, EBV and SARS-CoV-2 annotated TCRs, excluding TCRs annotated for multiple antigens. TCRdb took the public reads, trimmed them with fastp at Q25, ran MiXCR for clone calling and kept in-frame beta chains. Identical CDR3 proteins give one entry, which carries the most common genes and DNA. None of the V and J calls come from the authors' own analysis; TCRdb made them. The sample yields nearly 95,000 distinct CDR3 sequences; 16% were counted once. Clones ranked in the top ten supply about 5% of the sample.

Results and caveats for the whole study, not just this receptor: VDJdb matching was skewed toward anti-spike CD8 responses and likely underestimated virus-specific expansions by missing private and CD4 specificities.

The sequence links TRBV5-1 to TRBJ2-4; the D call is possibly TRBD1 or TRBD2, each sharing 5 bases. This TCR came from an adult who was a healthcare worker with PCR-confirmed SARS-CoV-2 infection or an uninfected control (not recorded which). Sequenced material: whole blood, taken at baseline. The nucleotide sequence is given as TGCGCCAGCAGCTTGGGGGACGCCAAAAACATTCAGTACTTC. Its protein product is CASSLGDAKNIQYF.